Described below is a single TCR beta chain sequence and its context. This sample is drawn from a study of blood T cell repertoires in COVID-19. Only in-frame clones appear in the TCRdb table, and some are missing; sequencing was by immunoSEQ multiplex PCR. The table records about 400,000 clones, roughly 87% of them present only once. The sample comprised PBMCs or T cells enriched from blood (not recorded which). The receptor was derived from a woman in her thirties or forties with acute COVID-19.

DNA of the CDR3: TGCGCCAGCAGCCACCGGGGACTACGAAACACCGGGGAGCTGTTTTTT. It specifies CASSHRGLRNTGELFF. The genes are TRBV4-1 and TRBJ2-2; 7 bases map to TRBD2. This CDR3 has 16 amino acids. V lost 3 bases and J lost 2; bases outside the gene matches: 6. The germline gives CDR1 MGHRA, CDR2 YSYEKL.